The TCR beta chain described here comes from a study of blood T cell repertoires in COVID-19. Across the study: The United States, Italy and Spain were the sources of the acute and convalescent COVID-19 samples. PBMCs, B-cell-depleted T cells, or T cells provided the cDNA or gDNA that made up the material.

CDR3 length: 14 residues. The germline V gene has CDR1 SGHRS and CDR2 YFSETQ. V lost 2 bases to trimming and J lost 9 bases; unmatched junction nucleotides: 6. Original methodology: Quantification of nucleated cells was approximated via reference gene primer amplification. Profiled with immunoSEQ multiplex PCR; TCRdb holds only in-frame clones, not every one. The DNA was the basis for D and trimming; V, J and clone size are from that table. The sample gives about 280,000 clones, roughly 85% of which show up once; 4.5% to 6% is in the top ten. This clonotype was sampled from a man aged 50-59 years with active or convalescent COVID-19. The rearrangement uses TRBV5-1 and TRBJ2-1; 9 nucleotides line up with TRBD2. The specimen was peripheral blood. The CDR3 region is CASSFLAGNSEQFF. In nucleotides, the CDR3 is TGCGCCAGCAGCTTCCTAGCGGGAAACTCTGAGCAGTTCTTC.